A selection of T cell receptor beta chains follows, all from one sample in a study of blood T cell repertoires in COVID-19. Measured with immunoSEQ multiplex PCR; TCRdb has only the in-frame clones, and not every one. In the table there are roughly 13,000 clones, approximately 82% of which are singletons. Sequencing was performed on peripheral blood. Source of these receptors: a man aged 40-49 years with active or convalescent COVID-19. Both conserved end residues are part of each CDR3. The order of the fields is D gene, J gene, V gene, clone size, CDR3 protein, CDR3 DNA. D genes are given only for firm matches. Part of the rows lack a size; the others show once, few, many or a class for expanded clones.

NA TRBJ1-2 TRBV19 NA CASSMISGGFNGYTF TGTGCCAGTAGTATGATCTCGGGGGGATTTAATGGCTACACCTTC
TRBD1 TRBJ2-5 TRBV4-1 NA CASSPTGQGQETQYF TGCGCCAGCAGCCCGACTGGACAGGGTCAAGAGACCCAGTACTTC
TRBD1 TRBJ2-2 TRBV18 NA CASSPQGVNTGELFF TGTGCCAGCTCACCGCAGGGGGTCAACACCGGGGAGCTGTTTTTT
NA TRBJ1-2 TRBV19 few CASSMGGSPYGYTF TGTGCCAGTAGTATGGGGGGGTCTCCCTATGGCTACACCTTC
NA TRBJ2-3 TRBV7-9 NA CASSLKRDSQPLSTDTQYF TGTGCCAGCAGCCTCAAACGGGACTCTCAACCGCTAAGCACAGATACGCAGTATTTT
NA TRBJ1-3 TRBV10-3 NA CAISERGRGSSSGNTIYF TGTGCCATCAGTGAGAGAGGCCGAGGGTCATCGTCTGGAAACACCATATATTTT
NA TRBJ2-1 TRBV27 NA CASSFNSLNEQFF TGTGCCAGCAGTTTTAACAGCCTGAATGAGCAGTTCTTC
NA TRBJ2-7 TRBV7-2 few CASSSTPPYYEQYF TGTGCCAGCAGCTCCACTCCGCCATACTACGAGCAGTACTTC
NA TRBJ1-1 TRBV18 once CASSPAGQSYTEAFF TGTGCCAGCTCACCAGCGGGGCAGTCCTACACTGAAGCTTTCTTT
NA TRBJ1-6 TRBV5-6 NA CASSFGAAAGNSPLHF TGTGCCAGCAGCTTCGGGGCCGCAGCGGGTAATTCACCCCTCCACTTT
TRBD2 TRBJ2-5 TRBV14 NA CASSRPRTSWLETQYF TGTGCCAGCAGCCGCCCTAGGACTAGCTGGTTAGAGACCCAGTACTTC